This T cell receptor beta chain was recorded in a study of T cell changes during pregnancy in multiple sclerosis. Profiled with immunoSEQ multiplex PCR; TCRdb holds only in-frame clones, not every one. The sample lists about 100,000 clones; approximately 90% were seen once. The V and J ends lost 0 bases and 8 bases respectively, with 11 bases between them. The CDR3 loop spans 13 amino acids. Germline CDR1 and CDR2: SGHNT and YYREEE (reference sequence). The gene calls are TRBV5-4 and TRBJ1-2; TRBD1 might be the D (6 bases). Material: peripheral blood, obtained in the second trimester of pregnancy. The sequence was obtained from a female donor in good health, enrolled as a control in a pregnancy study. CDR3 in DNA: TGTGCCAGCAGCTTGGACAGGGTGGGCGGCTACACCTTC. Translated, it gives CASSLDRVGGYTF.